The 5 T cell receptor beta chains presented below share a single source sample, sequenced in a study of blood T cell repertoires in COVID-19. Only in-frame clones appear in the TCRdb table, and some are missing; sequencing was by immunoSEQ multiplex PCR. Here the sample spans about 64,000 clones, 60% to 80% being singletons. Sequencing was performed on peripheral blood. Receptor source: a man older than 75 with acute or convalescent COVID-19.

The rearrangement joins TRBV5-4 to TRBJ1-2, with a possible D match to TRBD1 (5 bases). With 5 bases removed from V and 4 bases from J, the gap between germline ends came to 12 bases. This CDR3 spans 13 amino acids. Germline-derived CDR1 and CDR2 are SGHNT and YYREEE (reference sequence). The CDR3 DNA sequence: TGTGCCAGCAGGCAGCCGGGGGGCTATGGCTACACCTTC. This sequence encodes CASRQPGGYGYTF.

This clone has a handful of counts. This chain joins TRBV27 and TRBJ2-1; the match to TRBD1 covers 7 bases. The V gene's germline CDR1 is MNHEY and CDR2 SMNVEV (reference sequence). V lost 2 bases, J lost 6 bases, and 1 base stayed unmatched. The CDR3 contains 13 residues. The CDR3 is CASSLDRVNEQFF. The CDR3 DNA reads as TGTGCCAGCAGTTTAGACAGGGTCAATGAGCAGTTCTTC.

The genes are TRBV5-8 and TRBJ1-2; 7 bases are shared with TRBD1. CDR1 and CDR2 from the germline V gene are SGHTS and YDEGEE. This CDR3 comprises 13 residues. V trimming: 0 bases; J trimming: 6 bases; junction bases outside the gene matches: 2. The CDR3 region is CASSLAGTDGYTF. The CDR3 region has the DNA TGTGCCAGCAGCTTGGCCGGGACAGATGGCTACACCTTC. Supplemented by reference TRBV5-8 and TRBJ1-2, the full variable domain reads EAGVTQSPTHLIKTRGQQATLRCSPISGHTSVYWYQQALGLGLQFLLWYDEGEERNRGNFPPRFSGRQFPNYSSELNVNALELEDSALYLCASSLAGTDGYTFGSGTRLTVV.

DNA of the CDR3: TGTGCCTGGAGTTTATTGCGAACCTACACCTTC. Translating it yields CAWSLLRTYTF. The V call is TRBV30, the J call TRBJ1-2; no definite D call. The V end lost 2 bases, the J end lost 10 bases, and 11 bases lay between the germline ends. Germline CDR1 reads GTSNPN; CDR2 reads SVGIG (reference sequence). CDR3 length equals 11 residues.

The chain is built from TRBV6-5 and TRBJ1-1; 8 bases are shared with TRBD1. V lost 2 bases, J lost 2 bases, and 4 bases stayed unmatched. CDR3 size: 15 residues. Germline-derived CDR1 and CDR2 are MNHEY and SVGAGI. The CDR3 protein is CASSYPGQANTEAFF. The CDR3 region has the DNA TGTGCCAGCAGTTACCCGGGACAGGCCAACACTGAAGCTTTCTTT.